The next 28 T cell receptor beta chains were all read from a single sample in a study of cytomegalovirus exposure and HLA in healthy donors. The PCR used 60 Vbeta and 13 Jbeta primers. The data were produced by immunoSEQ multiplex PCR, yet TCRdb's version contains in-frame clones alone and is incomplete. Of roughly 140,000 clones listed, 80% were seen once; the top ten hold approximately 4.1%. Sequenced: PBMCs. Source of these receptors: a middle-aged man in good health and CMV-seronegative.

The CDR3, as DNA: TGCGCCAGCAGCCGCCTCCTGACTGAATCTGGAAACACCATATATTTT. Translation gives CASSRLLTESGNTIYF. The V gene is TRBV4-3, the J gene TRBJ1-3, with D hard to call. This CDR3 contains 16 residues. V shed 4 bases and J shed 1 base, with 14 bases lying between them. CDR1 is LGHNA and CDR2 is YSLEER in the germline V gene.

The chain joins TRBV5-1 to TRBJ2-3, with unresolved D. The CDR3 is made up of 13 amino acids. Trimming removed 2 bases from V and 2 bases from J, with 6 bases in between. CDR1 and CDR2 from the germline V gene are SGHRS and YFSETQ. The CDR3 DNA reads as TGCGCCAGCAGCTTTGAGTTCACAGATACGCAGTATTTT. Translation gives CASSFEFTDTQYF.

The chain joins TRBV19 to TRBJ2-1; 11 nucleotides match TRBD1. V dropped 5 bases and J dropped 9; count of bases not matched to a gene: 12. Germline lookup yields CDR1 LNHDA and CDR2 SQIVND (reference sequence). The CDR3 has 16 amino acids. The CDR3 loop is CASSAGQGASKVEQFF. The DNA for the CDR3 is TGTGCCAGTAGTGCCGGACAGGGGGCCAGCAAGGTTGAGCAGTTCTTC.

The chain is built from TRBV19 and TRBJ2-7, with D possibly TRBD1 on 5 matching bases. The germline gives CDR1 LNHDA, CDR2 SQIVND (reference sequence). The CDR3 consists of 13 residues. V lost 2 bases to trimming and J lost 3 bases, with 8 bases between them. The CDR3 bases are TGTGCCAGTAGTATAAGGGGTGGCTACGAGCAGTACTTC. As protein: CASSIRGGYEQYF. Filled out from reference TRBV19 and TRBJ2-7, the complete variable domain reads DGGITQSPKYLFRKEGQNVTLSCEQNLNHDAMYWYRQDPGQGLRLIYYSQIVNDFQKGDIAEGYSVSREKKESFPLTVTSAQKNPTAFYLCASSIRGGYEQYFGPGTRLTVT.

This clone has a single count. The genes are TRBV19 and TRBJ1-1; D call uncertain. The CDR3 is 14 amino acids. V gave up 6 bases and J gave up 0 bases, with 11 bases separating them. Germline V gene lookup returns CDR1 LNHDA and CDR2 SQIVND (reference sequence). The CDR3 is CASSAERMNTEAFF. Written as DNA, the CDR3 is TGTGCCAGTAGCGCGGAACGAATGAACACTGAAGCTTTCTTT.

The V gene is TRBV7-7, the J gene TRBJ2-5; weak D call: TRBD1 (7 bases). Germline V CDR1 and CDR2: SSHAT, FNYEAQ (reference sequence). This CDR3 contains 12 residues. Trimming shortened V by 5 bases and J by 10 bases, and 14 bases separated the two germline ends. The DNA for the CDR3 is TGTGCCAGCAGCGCCCAGGGGGGCGGCCAGTACTTC. Translated, it gives CASSAQGGGQYF.

This chain connects TRBV28 to TRBJ2-7; no definite D call. The V end lost 5 bases, the J end lost 4 bases, and 9 bases lay between the germline ends. The CDR3 is 12 amino acids. Germline lookup yields CDR1 MDHEN and CDR2 SYDVKM. The CDR3 bases are TGTGCCAGCAGTCTACTGAGATACGAGCAGTACTTC. Translated, it gives CASSLLRYEQYF. Full variable domain (outside the CDR3, taken from reference TRBV28 and TRBJ2-7): DVKVTQSSRYLVKRTGEKVFLECVQDMDHENMFWYRQDPGLGLRLIYFSYDVKMKEKGDIPEGYSVSREKKERFSLILESASTNQTSMYLCASSLLRYEQYFGPGTRLTVT.

This chain connects TRBV2 to TRBJ2-3, with TRBD2 identical over 11 bases. This CDR3 is 15 amino acids long. From germline, CDR1 is SNHLY and CDR2 FYNNEI. V lost 4 bases, J lost 8 bases, and 8 bases stayed unmatched. The CDR3 DNA sequence: TGTGCCAGCAGTGGGCTAGCGGGGGGTTTAGGTACGCAGTATTTT. Translation: CASSGLAGGLGTQYF.

This chain connects TRBV2 to TRBJ2-1, with TRBD2 matching 8 bases. The CDR3 has 15 amino acids. Germline CDR1 reads SNHLY; CDR2 reads FYNNEI. Germline trimming cut 3 bases from V and 0 bases from J; bases unmatched to any gene: 1. The CDR3 spells CASSDSGGSYNEQFF. The CDR3 DNA follows: TGTGCCAGCAGTGACAGCGGGGGCTCCTACAATGAGCAGTTCTTC.

This clone was found once. The chain uses TRBV5-5 and TRBJ1-1; unclear D gene. The CDR3 has 17 residues. Trimming shortened V by 9 bases and J by 3 bases, and 27 bases separated the two germline ends. CDR1 SGHKS and CDR2 YYEKEE come from the germline V gene (reference sequence). The CDR3: CATKEIVLSVADTEAFF. CDR3 coding DNA: TGTGCCACCAAAGAAATAGTCCTCTCGGTTGCGGACACTGAAGCTTTCTTT.

This clone was seen once. The chain employs TRBV5-6 and TRBJ2-7; tentative D call: TRBD1 (8 bases). CDR3 size: 16 residues. In germline, CDR1 is SGHDT, CDR2 YYEEEE. V was clipped by 2 bases and J by 5 bases, with 20 bases between them. The chain's CDR3 is CASSLIQGGHSHEQYF. The CDR3 DNA is TGTGCCAGCAGCTTAATACAGGGGGGGCATAGCCACGAGCAGTACTTC.

This sequence joins TRBV7-8 and TRBJ1-5; possibly TRBD1 for D (6 bases). Germline V gives CDR1 SGHVS, CDR2 FQNEAQ. This CDR3 is built from 14 residues. Trimming shortened V by 3 bases and J by 4 bases, and 10 bases separated the two germline ends. The chain's CDR3 is CASSLAQGNQPQHF. In nucleotides, the CDR3 is TGTGCCAGCAGCTTGGCACAGGGAAATCAGCCCCAGCATTTT.

The CDR3 region has the DNA TGTGCCACCAGCAGAGATCTTACAGGGAGGGACACCGGGGAGCTGTTTTTT. Residues: CATSRDLTGRDTGELFF. This chain uses TRBV15 with TRBJ2-2; D perhaps matches TRBD2 (7 bases). Trimming cost V 0 bases and J 3 bases, with 14 bases left between them. Per the germline V gene, CDR1 is LNHNV and CDR2 is YYDKDF (reference sequence). CDR3 length: 17 residues. The entire variable domain, with the rest obtained from reference TRBV15 and TRBJ2-2, is as follows: DAMVIQNPRYQVTQFGKPVTLSCSQTLNHNVMYWYQQKSSQAPKLLFHYYDKDFNNEADTPDNFQSRRPNTSFCFLDIRSPGLGDTAMYLCATSRDLTGRDTGELFFGEGSRLTVL.

The chain combines TRBV9 with TRBJ1-2; D gene unclear. The germline V and J ends were trimmed by 10 bases and 8 bases, with 15 bases remaining between them. This CDR3 is 11 amino acids long. Per germline, CDR1 SGDLS and CDR2 YYNGEE. This CDR3 is CAVGGRMGYTF. In nucleotides, the CDR3 is TGTGCCGTTGGCGGCAGAATGGGCTACACCTTC.

This chain connects TRBV30 to TRBJ1-4; 7 bases match TRBD1. The trim removed 1 base at V and 4 bases at J, leaving 6 bases unmatched. CDR3 length equals 15 residues. Germline V gene lookup returns CDR1 GTSNPN and CDR2 SVGIG (reference sequence). The CDR3: CAWSAKGAGNEKLFF. In DNA form, the CDR3 reads TGTGCCTGGAGTGCGAAGGGGGCCGGTAATGAAAAACTGTTTTTT.

The V call is TRBV13, the J call TRBJ1-2, with 8 bases identical to TRBD1. V was pared by 2 bases and J by 5 bases, with 16 bases of the junction left unmatched. The germline V gene encodes CDR1 PRHDT and CDR2 FYEKMQ (reference sequence). The CDR3 is 18 residues long. The CDR3 reads CASSLLWVRDRNLYGYTF. The DNA for the CDR3 is TGTGCCAGCAGCTTATTATGGGTTCGGGACAGGAACCTTTATGGCTACACCTTC.

The chain links TRBV5-3 to TRBJ1-6; the D gene is possibly TRBD1 (5 bases). Being an ORF, TRBV5-3 has a function that is uncertain. The CDR3 extends over 17 amino acids. The V end was cut by 8 bases, the J end by 5 bases, with 23 bases between. The CDR3 spells CASPRRWTHSNNSPLHF. The CDR3 nucleotides are TGTGCCAGCCCGAGAAGGTGGACACACTCGAATAATTCACCCCTCCACTTT.

The chain has TRBV19 and TRBJ1-3, with 11 bases fitting TRBD1. This CDR3 is 16 amino acids long. V lost 4 bases to trimming and J lost 2 bases; unmatched junction nucleotides: 4. Germline CDR1 LNHDA, CDR2 SQIVND (reference sequence). CDR3 DNA sequence: TGTGCCAGTAGTAAGCCGGGACAGGGGGCTGGAAACACCATATATTTT. This translates into CASSKPGQGAGNTIYF.

There are a few counts of this clone. The chain links TRBV18 to TRBJ1-1; 10 bases map to TRBD1. The V segment lost 8 bases and the J segment 3 bases; nucleotides outside the gene matches: 15. The CDR3 runs to 17 residues. Germline lookup yields CDR1 KGHSH and CDR2 LQKENI. The CDR3 sequence is CASQRVRDRGGYTEAFF. In nucleotides, the CDR3 is TGTGCCAGCCAAAGAGTCCGGGACAGGGGAGGGTACACTGAAGCTTTCTTT.

This clone was picked up one time. The chain recombines TRBV7-8 with TRBJ1-1, with D unclear. Trimming took 7 bases from V and 0 from J, leaving 18 bases between them. The CDR3 runs 16 residues. CDR1 and CDR2 (germline): SGHVS, FQNEAQ. The CDR3 sequence: CASTKARDNMNTEAFF. CDR3 DNA sequence: TGTGCCAGCACCAAGGCCCGGGATAACATGAACACTGAAGCTTTCTTT.

Of note for this clone: An end of the junction differs from the germline gene, which may be a read error. The rearrangement uses TRBV5-1 and TRBJ1-1; 7 bases agree with TRBD1. Germline CDR1 reads SGHRS; CDR2 reads YFSETQ. CDR3 length: 15 amino acids. The CDR3 nucleotides are TGCGTCAGCAGCCTTCGGACAGGAAAGAACACTGAAGCTTTCTTT. Protein product: CVSSLRTGKNTEAFF.

The gene calls are TRBV10-1 and TRBJ2-1, with TRBD2 identical over 9 bases. With 4 bases clipped from V and 5 bases from J, the junction kept 9 bases outside the gene matches. The CDR3 has 16 amino acids. Germline V gene lookup returns CDR1 WNHNN and CDR2 SYGVQD (reference sequence). The CDR3 reads CASSAGNSGGDNEQFF. CDR3 sequence (DNA): TGCGCCAGCAGTGCTGGCAATAGCGGGGGAGACAATGAGCAGTTCTTC.

The V gene is TRBV27, the J gene TRBJ1-3; D perhaps matches TRBD1 (6 bases). Trimming took 8 bases from V and 4 from J, leaving 24 bases between them. There are 17 residues in the CDR3. The germline CDR1 and CDR2 sequences are MNHEY and SMNVEV (reference sequence). The CDR3 nucleotides are TGTGCCAGCGGAAACCCACCGACAGGAAAAGGGGGAAACACCATATATTTT. Protein product: CASGNPPTGKGGNTIYF.

The genes are TRBV19 and TRBJ1-5, with TRBD1 identical over 10 bases. The V gene's germline CDR1 is LNHDA and CDR2 SQIVND (reference sequence). There are 14 residues in the CDR3. V gave up 8 bases and J gave up 4 bases; unmatched junction bases: 5. The CDR3 nucleotides read TGTGCCAGTTATGGGGGACAGGGGAATCAGCCCCAGCATTTT. Its translation is CASYGGQGNQPQHF.

This sequence joins TRBV7-9 and TRBJ1-2; D is perhaps TRBD1 (5 bases). Looked up from germline, CDR1 is SEHNR and CDR2 is FQNEAQ (reference sequence). Trimming removed 5 bases at V and 4 bases at J, with 11 bases between. There are 13 residues in the CDR3. The CDR3 reads CASSPRVGYGYTF. DNA of the CDR3: TGTGCCAGCAGCCCCAGGGTGGGCTATGGCTACACCTTC. Full variable domain (remainder filled in from reference TRBV7-9 and TRBJ1-2): DTGVSQNPRHKITKRGQNVTFRCDPISEHNRLYWYRQTLGQGPEFLTYFQNEAQLEKSRLLSDRFSAERPKGSFSTLEIQRTEQGDSAMYLCASSPRVGYGYTFGSGTRLTVV.

The chain couples TRBV19 to TRBJ1-5, with D possibly TRBD1 on 5 matching bases. CDR3 size: 12 residues. V was cut by 7 bases and J by 5 bases, with 9 bases left in between. The V gene's germline CDR1 is LNHDA and CDR2 SQIVND (reference sequence). The CDR3 loop is CASTAGYQPQHF. The CDR3 DNA is TGTGCCAGTACGGCAGGGTATCAGCCCCAGCATTTT.

This clone was detected a few times. The CDR3 loop reads CASSTGSSGNTIYF. The DNA for the CDR3 is TGCGCCAGCAGCACCGGGAGTTCTGGAAACACCATATATTTT. This chain connects TRBV5-1 to TRBJ1-3; D remains unclear. This CDR3 contains 14 residues. Germline CDR1 SGHRS, CDR2 YFSETQ. Trimming shortened V by 4 bases and J by 1 base, and 9 bases separated the two germline ends.

The chain carries TRBV5-1 and TRBJ2-2, with 8 bases aligning to TRBD2. The CDR3 loop spans 16 amino acids. J lost 1 base, V lost 2 bases, and 4 bases had no gene match. The germline V gene has CDR1 SGHRS and CDR2 YFSETQ. CDR3 region: CASSFFTSGNTGELFF. The CDR3 DNA reads as TGCGCCAGCAGCTTTTTTACTAGCGGGAACACCGGGGAGCTGTTTTTT.